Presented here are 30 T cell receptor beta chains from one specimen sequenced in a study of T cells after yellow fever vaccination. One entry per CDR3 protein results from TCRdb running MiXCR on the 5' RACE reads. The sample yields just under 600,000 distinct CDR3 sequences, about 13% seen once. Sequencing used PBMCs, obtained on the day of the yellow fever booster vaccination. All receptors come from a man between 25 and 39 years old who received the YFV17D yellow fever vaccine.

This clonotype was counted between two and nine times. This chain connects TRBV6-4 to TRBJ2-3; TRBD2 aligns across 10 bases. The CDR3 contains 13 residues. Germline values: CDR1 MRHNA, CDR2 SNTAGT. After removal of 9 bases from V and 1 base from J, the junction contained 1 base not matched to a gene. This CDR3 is CARLAGGTDTQYF. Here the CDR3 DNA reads TGTGCCAGGCTAGCGGGAGGCACAGATACGCAGTATTTT.

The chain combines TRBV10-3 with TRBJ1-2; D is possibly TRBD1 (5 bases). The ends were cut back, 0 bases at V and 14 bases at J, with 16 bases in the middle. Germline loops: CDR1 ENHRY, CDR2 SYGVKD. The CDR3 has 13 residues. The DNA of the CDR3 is TGTGCCATCAGTGAGTCGTTACTGGGGGAGAGTACCTTC. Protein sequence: CAISESLLGESTF.

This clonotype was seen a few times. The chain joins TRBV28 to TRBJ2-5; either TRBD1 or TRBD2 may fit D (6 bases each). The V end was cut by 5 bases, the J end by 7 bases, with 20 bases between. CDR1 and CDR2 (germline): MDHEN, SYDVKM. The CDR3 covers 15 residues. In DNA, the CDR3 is TGTGCCAGCAGTCCCCGGGGGAAAATGGGGGCGACCCAGTACTTC. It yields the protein CASSPRGKMGATQYF.

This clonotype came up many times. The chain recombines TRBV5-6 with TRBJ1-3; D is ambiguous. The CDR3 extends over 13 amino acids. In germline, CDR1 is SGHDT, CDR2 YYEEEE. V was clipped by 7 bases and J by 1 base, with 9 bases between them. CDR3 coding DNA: TGTGCCAGCTGCCGGCGATCTGGAAACACCATATATTTT. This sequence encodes CASCRRSGNTIYF.

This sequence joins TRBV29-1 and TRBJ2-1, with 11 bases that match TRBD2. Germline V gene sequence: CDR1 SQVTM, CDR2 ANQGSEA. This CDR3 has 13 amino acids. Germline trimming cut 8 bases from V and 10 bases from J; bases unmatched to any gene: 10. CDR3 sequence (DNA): TGCAGCCCGAAACTAGCGGGAGTTCACGAGCAGTTCTTC. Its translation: CSPKLAGVHEQFF.

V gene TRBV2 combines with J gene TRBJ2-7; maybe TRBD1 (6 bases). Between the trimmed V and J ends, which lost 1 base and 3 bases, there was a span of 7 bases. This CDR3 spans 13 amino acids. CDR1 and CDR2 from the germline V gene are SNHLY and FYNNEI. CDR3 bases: TGTGCCAGCAGTGAAGACAGGGTCTACGAGCAGTACTTC. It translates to CASSEDRVYEQYF.

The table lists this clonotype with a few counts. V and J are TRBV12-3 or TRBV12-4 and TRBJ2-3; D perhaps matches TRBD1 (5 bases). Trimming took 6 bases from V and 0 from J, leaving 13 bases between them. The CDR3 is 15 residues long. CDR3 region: CASSPRTFSTDTQYF. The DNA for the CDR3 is TGTGCCAGCAGCCCCAGGACATTTAGCACAGATACGCAGTATTTT.

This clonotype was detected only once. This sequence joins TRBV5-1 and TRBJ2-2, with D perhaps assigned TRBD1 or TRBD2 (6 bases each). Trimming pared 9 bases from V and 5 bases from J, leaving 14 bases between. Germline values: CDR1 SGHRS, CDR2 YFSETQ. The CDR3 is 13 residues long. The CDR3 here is CAIGGGRTGELFF. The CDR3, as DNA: TGCGCCATCGGAGGGGGTCGTACCGGGGAGCTGTTTTTT.

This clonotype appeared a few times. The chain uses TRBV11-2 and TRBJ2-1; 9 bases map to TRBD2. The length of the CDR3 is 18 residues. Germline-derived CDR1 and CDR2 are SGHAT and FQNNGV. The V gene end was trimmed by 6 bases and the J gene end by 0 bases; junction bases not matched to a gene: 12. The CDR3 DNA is TGTGCCAGCAGAGGGGCGGGAGGGCCCGTAAGCTCCTACAATGAGCAGTTCTTC. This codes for CASRGAGGPVSSYNEQFF.

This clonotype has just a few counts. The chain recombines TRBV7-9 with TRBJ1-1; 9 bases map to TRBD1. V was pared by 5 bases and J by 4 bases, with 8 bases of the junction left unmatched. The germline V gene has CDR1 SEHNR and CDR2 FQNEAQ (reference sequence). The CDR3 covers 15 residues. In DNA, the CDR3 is TGTGCCAGCAGCCCGCGGACAGGGGAGTTCACTGAAGCTTTCTTT. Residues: CASSPRTGEFTEAFF.

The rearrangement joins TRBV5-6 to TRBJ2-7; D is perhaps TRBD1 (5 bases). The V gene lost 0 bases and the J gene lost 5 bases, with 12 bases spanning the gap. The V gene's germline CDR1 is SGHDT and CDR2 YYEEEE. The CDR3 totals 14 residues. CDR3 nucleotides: TGTGCCAGCAGCTTGGGGGGCGATTTAGACGAGCAGTACTTC. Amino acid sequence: CASSLGGDLDEQYF.

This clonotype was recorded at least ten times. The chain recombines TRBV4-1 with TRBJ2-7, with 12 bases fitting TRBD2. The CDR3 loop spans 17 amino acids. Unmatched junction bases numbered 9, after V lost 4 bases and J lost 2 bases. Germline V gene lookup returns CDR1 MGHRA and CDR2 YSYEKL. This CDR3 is CASSRAQTSGSAYEQYF. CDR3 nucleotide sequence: TGCGCCAGCAGCCGGGCCCAGACTAGCGGGAGTGCCTACGAGCAGTACTTC.

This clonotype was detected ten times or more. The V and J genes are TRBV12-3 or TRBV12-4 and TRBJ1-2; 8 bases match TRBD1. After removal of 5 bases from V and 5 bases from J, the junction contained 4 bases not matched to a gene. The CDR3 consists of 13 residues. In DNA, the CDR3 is TGTGCCAGCAGTGCGGGACAGGCGTATGGCTACACCTTC. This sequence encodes CASSAGQAYGYTF.

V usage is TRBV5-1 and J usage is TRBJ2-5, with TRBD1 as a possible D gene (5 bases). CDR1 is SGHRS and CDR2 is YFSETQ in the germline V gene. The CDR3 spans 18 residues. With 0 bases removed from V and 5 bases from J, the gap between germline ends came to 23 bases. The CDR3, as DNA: TGCGCCAGCAGCTTGGCGTCTAGGTGGGGCCGAGCGACGGAGACCCAGTACTTC. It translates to CASSLASRWGRATETQYF.

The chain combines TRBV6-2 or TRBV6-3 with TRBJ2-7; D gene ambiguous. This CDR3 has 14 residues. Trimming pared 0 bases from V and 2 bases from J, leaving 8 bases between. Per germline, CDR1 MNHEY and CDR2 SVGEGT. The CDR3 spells CASSYSDVTYEQYF. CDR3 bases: TGTGCCAGCAGTTACTCGGACGTCACCTACGAGCAGTACTTC.

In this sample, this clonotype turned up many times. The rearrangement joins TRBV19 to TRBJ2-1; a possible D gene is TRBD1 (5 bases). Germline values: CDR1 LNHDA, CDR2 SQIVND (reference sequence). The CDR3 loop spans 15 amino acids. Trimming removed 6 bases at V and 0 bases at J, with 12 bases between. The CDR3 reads CASSVGQSSYNEQFF. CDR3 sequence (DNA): TGTGCCAGTAGCGTGGGGCAGAGCTCCTACAATGAGCAGTTCTTC.

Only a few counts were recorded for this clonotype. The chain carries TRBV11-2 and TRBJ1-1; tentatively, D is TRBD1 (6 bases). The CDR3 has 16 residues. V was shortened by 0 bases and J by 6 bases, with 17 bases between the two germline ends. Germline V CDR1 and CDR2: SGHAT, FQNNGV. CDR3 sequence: CASSLDRLGASAEAFF. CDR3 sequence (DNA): TGTGCCAGCAGCTTAGATCGCCTGGGGGCGTCTGCTGAAGCTTTCTTT.

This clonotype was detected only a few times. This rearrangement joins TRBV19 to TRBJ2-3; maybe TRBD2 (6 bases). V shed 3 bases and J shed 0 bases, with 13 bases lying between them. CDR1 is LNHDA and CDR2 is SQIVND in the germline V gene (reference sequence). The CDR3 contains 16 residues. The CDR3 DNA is TGTGCCAGTAGTATCACCGGGAGCTCTAGCACAGATACGCAGTATTTT. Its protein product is CASSITGSSSTDTQYF.

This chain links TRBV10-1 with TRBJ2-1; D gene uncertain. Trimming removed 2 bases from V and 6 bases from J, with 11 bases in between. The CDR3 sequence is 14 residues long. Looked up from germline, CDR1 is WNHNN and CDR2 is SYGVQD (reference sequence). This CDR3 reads CASSETTRRNEQFF. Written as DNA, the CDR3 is TGCGCCAGCAGTGAGACTACCCGCCGCAATGAGCAGTTCTTC.

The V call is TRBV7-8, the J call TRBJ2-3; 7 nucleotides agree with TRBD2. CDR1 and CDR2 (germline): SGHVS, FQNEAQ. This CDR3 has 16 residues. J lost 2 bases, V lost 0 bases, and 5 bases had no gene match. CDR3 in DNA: TGTGCCAGCAGCTTAGCCGGGGGGATCCACACAGATACGCAGTATTTT. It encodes CASSLAGGIHTDTQYF.

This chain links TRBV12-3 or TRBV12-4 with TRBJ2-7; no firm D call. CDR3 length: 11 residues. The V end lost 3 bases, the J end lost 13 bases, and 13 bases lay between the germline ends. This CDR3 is CASSLGYYRYF. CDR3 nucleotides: TGTGCCAGCAGTTTGGGTTACTATAGATACTTC.

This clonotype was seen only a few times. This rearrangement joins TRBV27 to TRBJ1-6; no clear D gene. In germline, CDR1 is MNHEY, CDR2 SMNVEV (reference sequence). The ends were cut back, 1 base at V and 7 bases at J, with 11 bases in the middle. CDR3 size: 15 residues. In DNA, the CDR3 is TGTGCCAGCAGTTTATGGTCCCCCTGGAATTCACCCCTCCACTTT. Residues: CASSLWSPWNSPLHF.

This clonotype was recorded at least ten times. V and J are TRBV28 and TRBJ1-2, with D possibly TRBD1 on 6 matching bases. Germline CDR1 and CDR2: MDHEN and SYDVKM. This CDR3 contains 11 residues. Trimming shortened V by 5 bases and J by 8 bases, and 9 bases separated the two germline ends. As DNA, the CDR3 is TGTGCCAGCAGTAGAGACAGGGGCTACACCTTC. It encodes CASSRDRGYTF.

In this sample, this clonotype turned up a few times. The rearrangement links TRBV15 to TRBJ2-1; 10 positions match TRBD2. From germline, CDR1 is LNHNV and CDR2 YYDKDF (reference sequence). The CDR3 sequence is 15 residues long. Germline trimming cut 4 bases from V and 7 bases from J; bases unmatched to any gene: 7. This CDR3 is CATSTSGSRANEQFF. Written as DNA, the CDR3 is TGTGCCACCAGCACTAGCGGGAGTCGGGCGAATGAGCAGTTCTTC.

The CDR3 nucleotides are TGTGCCAGCAGTGAATTTAGCGGGAGTATTGATACGCAGTATTTT. The encoded protein is CASSEFSGSIDTQYF. The chain links TRBV25-1 to TRBJ2-3, with 9 positions matching TRBD2. After removal of 1 base from V and 6 bases from J, the junction contained 5 bases not matched to a gene. The CDR3 consists of 15 residues. Germline V gene lookup returns CDR1 MGHDK and CDR2 SYGVNS.

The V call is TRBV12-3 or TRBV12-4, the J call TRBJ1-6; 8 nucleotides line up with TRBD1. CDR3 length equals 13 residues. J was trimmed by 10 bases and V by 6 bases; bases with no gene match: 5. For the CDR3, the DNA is TGTGCCAGCAGCATACAGGGGGACTCACCCCTCCACTTT. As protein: CASSIQGDSPLHF.

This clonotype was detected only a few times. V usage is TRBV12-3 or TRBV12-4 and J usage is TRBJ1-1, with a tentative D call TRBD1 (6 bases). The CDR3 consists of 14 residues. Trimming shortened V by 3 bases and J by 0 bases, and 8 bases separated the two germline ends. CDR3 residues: CASSFHRVNTEAFF. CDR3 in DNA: TGTGCCAGCAGTTTTCACAGGGTGAACACTGAAGCTTTCTTT.

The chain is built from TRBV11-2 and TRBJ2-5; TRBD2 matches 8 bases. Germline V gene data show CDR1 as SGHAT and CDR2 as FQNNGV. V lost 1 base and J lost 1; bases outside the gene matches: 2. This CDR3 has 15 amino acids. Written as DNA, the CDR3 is TGTGCCAGCAGCTTAGTTGCGGGAGGCCAAGAGACCCAGTACTTC. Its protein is CASSLVAGGQETQYF.

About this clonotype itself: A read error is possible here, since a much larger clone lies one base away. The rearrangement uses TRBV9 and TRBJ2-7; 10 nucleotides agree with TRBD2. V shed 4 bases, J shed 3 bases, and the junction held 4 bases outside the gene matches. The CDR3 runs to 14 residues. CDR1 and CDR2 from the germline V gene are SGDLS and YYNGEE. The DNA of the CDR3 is TGTGCCAGCAGCACCGGGACTAGCGTCTACGAGCAGTACTTC. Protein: CASSTGTSVYEQYF. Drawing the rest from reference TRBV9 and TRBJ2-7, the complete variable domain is DSGVTQTPKHLITATGQRVTLRCSPRSGDLSVYWYQQSLDQGLQFLIQYYNGEERAKGNILERFSAQQFPDLHSELNLSSLELGDSALYFCASSTGTSVYEQYFGPGTRLTVT.

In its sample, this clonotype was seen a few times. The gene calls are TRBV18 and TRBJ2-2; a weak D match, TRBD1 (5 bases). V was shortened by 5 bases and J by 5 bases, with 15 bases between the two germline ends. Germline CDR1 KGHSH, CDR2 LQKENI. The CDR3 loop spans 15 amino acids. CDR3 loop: CASSSFSKGTGELFF. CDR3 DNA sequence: TGTGCCAGCTCATCGTTCTCGAAGGGGACCGGGGAGCTGTTTTTT.